The T cell receptor (beta chain) described here comes from a study of blood T cell repertoires in COVID-19. Study context: Italy, Spain and the United States were the sources of the convalescent and acute COVID-19 samples. PBMCs, B-cell-depleted T cells, or T cells were the source of the cDNA or gDNA that made up the material.

In germline, CDR1 is MNHEY, CDR2 SVGAGI. The CDR3 is made up of 12 amino acids. Deletions cut 7 bases from V and 7 bases from J, with 11 bases between. Source study methods: Amplification from reference gene primers served as the basis for estimated nucleated cell counts. The assay was immunoSEQ multiplex PCR, and TCRdb's table has in-frame clones only and misses some. D and trimming come from the DNA, and the V and J calls and clone size come from that table. Of around 120,000 clones listed, about four fifths were seen once; the top ten hold approximately 4%. The receptor was isolated from a woman aged 80 or over with acute or convalescent COVID-19. The V gene is TRBV6-5, the J gene TRBJ1-5; the D is unclear. The sample consisted of peripheral blood. CDR3 sequence: CASNSPGQPQHF. In DNA, the CDR3 is TGTGCCAGCAACAGCCCGGGGCAGCCCCAGCATTTT.